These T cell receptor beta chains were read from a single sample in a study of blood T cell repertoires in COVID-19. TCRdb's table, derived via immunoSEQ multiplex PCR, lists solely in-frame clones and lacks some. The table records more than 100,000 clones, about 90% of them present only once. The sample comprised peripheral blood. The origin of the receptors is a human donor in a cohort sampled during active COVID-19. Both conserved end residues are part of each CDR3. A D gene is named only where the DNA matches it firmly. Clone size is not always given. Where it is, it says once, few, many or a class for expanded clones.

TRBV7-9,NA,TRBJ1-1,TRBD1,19,TGTGCCAGCAGCAACGGAAACAGGGGGCGAACGCTTATGAACACTGAAGCTTTCTTT,CASSNGNRGRTLMNTEAFF
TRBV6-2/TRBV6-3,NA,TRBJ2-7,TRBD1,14,TGTGCCAGCAGTTACACCGGACAGGGCTACGAGCAGTACTTC,CASSYTGQGYEQYF
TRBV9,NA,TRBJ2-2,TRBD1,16,TGTGCCAGCAGCGTAGAGGGGACAGGGGTTACCGGGGAGCTGTTTTTT,CASSVEGTGVTGELFF
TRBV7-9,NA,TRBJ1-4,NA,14,TGTGCCAGGGAGGGCGGGGCTATGGGTGAAAAACTGTTTTTT,CAREGGAMGEKLFF
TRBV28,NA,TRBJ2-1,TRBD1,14,TGTGCCAGCAGCCTTAAGGGGCCGGACAGGTTTCAGTTCTTC,CASSLKGPDRFQFF
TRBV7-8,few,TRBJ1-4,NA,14,TGTGCCAGCAGCCGGACAACAACTAATGAAAAACTGTTTTTT,CASSRTTTNEKLFF
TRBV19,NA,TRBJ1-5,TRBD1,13,TGTGCCAGTAGCCGACAGGGTTTTGCGCCCCAGCATTTT,CASSRQGFAPQHF
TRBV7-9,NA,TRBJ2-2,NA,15,TGTGCCAGCAGCTTTGCCAGGGGGGACACCGGGGAGCTGTTTTTT,CASSFARGDTGELFF
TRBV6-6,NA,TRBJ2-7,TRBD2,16,TGTGCCAGCAGCCGGGCTAGCGGGGGGAACTTGAACGAGCAGTACTTC,CASSRASGGNLNEQYF
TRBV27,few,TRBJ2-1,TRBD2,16,TGTGCCAGCAGCTGGACTGGGACTAGTCAGTACAATGAGCAGTTCTTC,CASSWTGTSQYNEQFF
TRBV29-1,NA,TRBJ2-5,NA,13,TGCAGCGTTGATCGCGGGCATGGGGAGACCCAGTACTTC,CSVDRGHGETQYF
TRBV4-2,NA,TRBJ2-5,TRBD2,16,TGTGCCAGCAGCCTCCGGTGGGGAGGGATCCAAGAGACCCAGTACTTC,CASSLRWGGIQETQYF
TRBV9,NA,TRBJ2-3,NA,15,TGTGCCAGCAGCGTAGCCCACGGACACACAGATACGCAGTATTTT,CASSVAHGHTDTQYF
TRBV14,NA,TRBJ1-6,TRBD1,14,TGTGCCAGCAGCCAAAACAGGGGCAATTCACCCCTCCACTTT,CASSQNRGNSPLHF
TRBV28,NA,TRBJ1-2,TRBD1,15,TGTGCCAGCAGTTTATTTCAAACAGGGGGTCATGGCTACACCTTC,CASSLFQTGGHGYTF
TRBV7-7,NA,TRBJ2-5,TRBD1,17,TGTGCCAGCCGGCCCCAAGGGGGCCCAGATTGGGGGGAGACCCAGTACTTC,CASRPQGGPDWGETQYF
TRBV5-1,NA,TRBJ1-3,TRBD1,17,TGCGCCAGCAGCCCCCGGGACAGCACCACCTCTGGAAACACCATATATTTT,CASSPRDSTTSGNTIYF
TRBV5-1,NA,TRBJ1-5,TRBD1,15,TGCGCCAGCAGCTTGGCGGCAGGGGGCGAGCAGCCCCAGCATTTT,CASSLAAGGEQPQHF
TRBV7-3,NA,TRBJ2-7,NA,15,TGTGCCAGCAGCCAAGGGCCAGGGTGGAGCTACGAGCAGTACTTC,CASSQGPGWSYEQYF